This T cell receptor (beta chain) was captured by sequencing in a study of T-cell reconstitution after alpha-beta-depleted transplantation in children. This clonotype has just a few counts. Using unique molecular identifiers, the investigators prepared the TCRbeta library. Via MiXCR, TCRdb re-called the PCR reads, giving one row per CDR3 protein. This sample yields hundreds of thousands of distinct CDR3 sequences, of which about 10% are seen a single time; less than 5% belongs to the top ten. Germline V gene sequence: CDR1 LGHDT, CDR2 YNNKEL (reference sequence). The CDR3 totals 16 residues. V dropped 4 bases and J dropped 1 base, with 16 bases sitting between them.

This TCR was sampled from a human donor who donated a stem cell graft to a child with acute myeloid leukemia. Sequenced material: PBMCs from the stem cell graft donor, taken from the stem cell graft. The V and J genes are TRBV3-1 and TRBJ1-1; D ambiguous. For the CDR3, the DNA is TGTGCCAGCAGCCGGCAAAAACCGGGAAGGAACACTGAAGCTTTCTTT. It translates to CASSRQKPGRNTEAFF. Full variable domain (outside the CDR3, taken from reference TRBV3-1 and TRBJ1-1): DTAVSQTPKYLVTQMGNDKSIKCEQNLGHDTMYWYKQDSKKFLKIMFSYNNKELIINETVPNRFSPKSPDKAHLNLHINSLELGDSAVYFCASSRQKPGRNTEAFFGQGTRLTVV.